Sequencing of this T cell receptor (beta chain) was carried out in a study of T cells expressing NK-cell markers. For this clonotype: As yet, its antigen is unknown.

TCRdb reprocessed the 5' RACE reads and keeps a single row for each CDR3 protein, giving no DNA. The table lists some 150,000 distinct CDR3 sequences, with around 12% in the top ten. Findings and caveats of the study: Where several donors were concerned, these clonotypes also led the CD3+CD56-NKG2C+ fraction.

CDR3 length equals 17 residues. Germline V gene lookup returns CDR1 SGHVS and CDR2 FQNEAQ. The sample was blood T cells: a sorted CD56 or NKG2C T cell subset, CD4+ or CD8+ T cells, or bulk PBMC T cells (not recorded which). The TCR comes from a young man in good health. This chain connects TRBV7-8 to TRBJ2-3; without DNA, the TCRdb call of TRBD1 cannot be checked. CDR3 sequence reads: CASSLALGPRGEDTQYF.